This T cell receptor beta chain came from a study of cytomegalovirus exposure and HLA in healthy donors. On the study more broadly: Previous work identified 117 million unique TCR beta sequences from around 180 million T cells.

Trimming shortened V by 8 bases and J by 1 base, and 8 bases separated the two germline ends. The CDR3 is 13 amino acids. Germline CDR1 reads WNHNN; CDR2 reads SYGVQD (reference sequence). Primers included in the PCR were 60 Vbeta and 13 Jbeta primers. Profiled with immunoSEQ multiplex PCR; TCRdb holds only in-frame clones, not every one. The data show more than 85,000 clones, 60% to 80% seen once. Points on this clone: Its antigen is unknown.

Study results and limitations: Confirmation was obtained in vitro that three CMV-associated chains are specific for CMV antigens.

In nominal health when sampled, donors likely had unrecorded immune exposures nonetheless. This sequence was found in a female donor in good health and CMV-seronegative. Specimen: PBMCs. V gene TRBV10-1 combines with J gene TRBJ1-4, with D possibly matching TRBD1 (6 bases). CDR3 sequence reads: CASGQKTNEKLFF. The CDR3 coding sequence is TGCGCCAGCGGACAGAAAACTAATGAAAAACTGTTTTTT.